This T cell receptor beta chain was obtained from a study of regulatory T cells in long-lasting Graves disease. Whole-study context: Graves' cases, newly diagnosed, had used antithyroid drugs under 3 months.

Time point of the sample: newly diagnosed GD, antithyroid drugs for less than 3 months. After RNA was extracted from PBMCs, the TCR library was made from it. Ten or more counts support this clonotype. Combining iRepertoire HTBI primers with Arm-PCR of CDR3 regions, the authors built TCR beta libraries. MiXCR was run by TCRdb on the multiplex PCR reads, yielding one entry per CDR3 protein. The table shows 530,000 or so distinct CDR3 sequences, with about 13% occurring only once. Germline V gene data show CDR1 as SQVTM and CDR2 as ANQGSEA. The junction had 8 bases not matched to a gene; V was cut back by 5 bases and J by 8 bases. The CDR3 spans 14 residues. The data also belong to a second study, concerning T cells in Graves' hyperthyroidism and ophthalmopathy.

The material sequenced was peripheral blood mononuclear cells (PBMCs), taken at new diagnosis, from a patient treated with antithyroid drugs. This chain links TRBV29-1 with TRBJ2-1; 11 positions agree with TRBD2. The source is a young man with Graves disease. CDR3 loop: CSVNGASGRHEQFF. CDR3 nucleotide sequence: TGCAGCGTTAACGGGGCTAGCGGGAGGCATGAGCAGTTCTTC.